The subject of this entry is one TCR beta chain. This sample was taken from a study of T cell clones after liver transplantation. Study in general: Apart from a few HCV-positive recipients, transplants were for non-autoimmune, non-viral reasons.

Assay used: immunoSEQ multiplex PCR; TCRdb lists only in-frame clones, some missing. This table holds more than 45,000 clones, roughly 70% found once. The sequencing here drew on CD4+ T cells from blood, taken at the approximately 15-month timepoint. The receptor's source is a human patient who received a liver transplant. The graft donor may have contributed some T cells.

The CDR3 sequence: CASSPSAGELFF. As DNA, the CDR3 is TGTGCCAGTAGCCCGTCGGCCGGGGAGCTGTTTTTT. This chain joins TRBV19 and TRBJ2-2; D gene ambiguous. CDR1 is LNHDA, CDR2 SQIVND, per germline (reference sequence). CDR3 length: 12 residues. The V end lost 6 bases, the J end lost 6 bases, and 8 bases lay between the germline ends.